This is a list of T cell receptor beta chains from one sample in a study of PD-1 blockade in classical Hodgkin lymphoma. Profiled with immunoSEQ multiplex PCR; TCRdb holds only in-frame clones, not every one. The repertoire holds about 26,000 clones, with approximately 64% as singletons. Material: peripheral blood mononuclear cells (PBMCs), obtained before the second cycle of nivolumab. Receptor source: a human donor with classical Hodgkin lymphoma. Each CDR3 is given with its conserved first and last residue. D genes are given only for firm matches. Only part of the rows carry a size: once, few, many, or a class if the clone is expanded.

>TRBJ1-6|TRBV30|.|.
CAWRPNSYNSPLHF
TGTGCCTGGAGACCTAACTCCTATAATTCACCCCTCCACTTT
>TRBJ2-3|TRBV5-4|.|.
CASSPRQVNTDTQYF
TGTGCCAGCAGCCCCAGACAGGTAAACACAGATACGCAGTATTTT
>TRBJ1-1|TRBV7-9|.|.
CASSLEGVLVGTEAFF
TGTGCCAGCAGCCTAGAGGGCGTTCTAGTTGGAACTGAAGCTTTCTTT
>TRBJ2-1|TRBV10-3|.|few
CAISEGGYNEQFF
TGTGCCATCAGTGAAGGTGGCTACAATGAGCAGTTCTTC
>TRBJ2-6|TRBV27|TRBD1|.
CASSRTGTGANVLTF
TGTGCCAGCAGTAGGACAGGGACCGGGGCCAACGTCCTGACTTTC
>TRBJ2-2|TRBV5-4|TRBD2|once
CASSLASGVTRELFF
TGTGCCAGCAGCTTGGCTAGCGGTGTAACCAGGGAGCTGTTTTTT
>TRBJ1-2|TRBV28|.|.
CASSLSDRTWHGYTF
TGTGCCAGCAGTTTATCTGACAGGACTTGGCATGGCTACACCTTC
>TRBJ2-5|TRBV9|TRBD2|.
CASSVAGGPETQYF
TGTGCCAGCAGCGTAGCGGGGGGGCCAGAGACCCAGTACTTC
>TRBJ2-2|TRBV7-6|.|.
CASSWAGDTGELFF
TGTGCCAGCAGCTGGGCAGGGGACACCGGGGAGCTGTTTTTT
>TRBJ2-7|TRBV28|.|.
CASHEASRVNEQYF
TGTGCCAGCCATGAGGCTTCTAGAGTAAACGAGCAGTACTTC
>TRBJ1-1|TRBV5-1|.|many
CASSSRGTEAFF
TGCGCCAGCAGCTCCAGGGGTACTGAAGCTTTCTTT
>TRBJ1-2|TRBV5-1|.|.
CASSLEGNGYGYTF
TGCGCCAGCAGCTTGGAGGGGAACGGATATGGCTACACCTTC
>TRBJ2-1|TRBV28|TRBD2|.
CASSVSGKNNEQFF
TGTGCCAGCAGTGTTAGCGGGAAGAACAATGAGCAGTTCTTC
>TRBJ1-2|TRBV4-3|.|.
CASSQDSYGYTF
TGCGCCAGCAGCCAAGATTCCTATGGCTACACCTTC